Following are 9 T cell receptor beta chains from one sample sequenced in a study of blood T cell repertoires in COVID-19. The repertoire was sequenced with immunoSEQ multiplex PCR; TCRdb's copy has only in-frame clones and lacks some. The sample shows hundreds of thousands of clones, around 89% of them seen only once. Source material: PBMCs or T cells enriched from blood (not recorded which). Receptors were obtained from a woman in her forties or fifties who had recovered from COVID-19.

The V call is TRBV2, the J call TRBJ2-2; D may be TRBD2 (6 bases). V was cut by 10 bases and J by 2 bases, with 14 bases left in between. Germline CDR1 and CDR2: SNHLY and FYNNEI. The CDR3 has 14 amino acids. The CDR3 DNA reads as TGTGCCAACCGGGACTCGGTAAACACCGGGGAGCTGTTTTTT. Residues: CANRDSVNTGELFF.

The chain carries TRBV7-9 and TRBJ2-3, with D perhaps TRBD2 (5 bases). V was cut by 2 bases and J by 0 bases, with 12 bases left in between. This CDR3 comprises 16 residues. Per the germline V gene, CDR1 is SEHNR and CDR2 is FQNEAQ (reference sequence). The CDR3 loop is CASSLSRRPSTDTQYF. The CDR3 DNA is TGTGCCAGCAGCTTATCGCGGAGGCCTAGCACAGATACGCAGTATTTT.

The gene calls are TRBV2 and TRBJ1-6, with a weak D call TRBD1 (6 bases). The CDR3 totals 16 residues. Germline V gene lookup returns CDR1 SNHLY and CDR2 FYNNEI. Trimming removed 2 bases from V and 10 bases from J, with 18 bases in between. The CDR3 protein is CASSERRGGAGSPLHF. In nucleotides, the CDR3 is TGTGCCAGCAGTGAAAGGAGGGGGGGCGCAGGCTCACCCCTCCACTTT.

V and J are TRBV10-2 and TRBJ2-5; D not certain. The CDR3 runs to 12 residues. Germline CDR1 and CDR2: WSHSY and SAAADI. Trimming left V 6 bases short and J 3 bases short, with 8 bases between. In DNA, the CDR3 is TGCGCCAGCAGGAGCCAAGAAGAGACCCAGTACTTC. This encodes CASRSQEETQYF.

This chain joins TRBV13 and TRBJ1-1; D unclear. Trimming stripped 1 base from V and 7 bases from J, with 13 bases between. This CDR3 comprises 14 residues. Germline V gives CDR1 PRHDT, CDR2 FYEKMQ (reference sequence). CDR3: CASSLADRRGEAFF. The CDR3 region has the DNA TGTGCCAGCAGCTTAGCGGACCGACGGGGTGAAGCTTTCTTT.

The chain combines TRBV28 with TRBJ1-1; D not resolved. Trimming stripped 2 bases from V and 7 bases from J, with 8 bases between. The CDR3 covers 12 residues. The germline V gene encodes CDR1 MDHEN and CDR2 SYDVKM. CDR3: CASSLTDFEAFF. The CDR3 DNA reads TGTGCCAGCAGTTTAACTGATTTTGAAGCTTTCTTT. Drawing the rest from reference TRBV28 and TRBJ1-1, the complete variable domain is DVKVTQSSRYLVKRTGEKVFLECVQDMDHENMFWYRQDPGLGLRLIYFSYDVKMKEKGDIPEGYSVSREKKERFSLILESASTNQTSMYLCASSLTDFEAFFGQGTRLTVV.

The V call is TRBV7-6, the J call TRBJ2-7; D is unresolved. Germline V CDR1 and CDR2: SGHVS, FNYEAQ. Trimming left V 5 bases short and J 4 bases short, with 12 bases between. The CDR3 has 13 amino acids. The CDR3 loop reads CASSLQPSYEQYF. The CDR3 coding sequence is TGTGCCAGCAGCCTACAGCCCAGTTACGAGCAGTACTTC. The whole variable domain, filled in from reference TRBV7-6 and TRBJ2-7, reads GAGVSQSPRYKVTKRGQDVALRCDPISGHVSLYWYRQALGQGPEFLTYFNYEAQQDKSGLPNDRFSAERPEGSISTLTIQRTEQRDSAMYRCASSLQPSYEQYFGPGTRLTVT.

V is TRBV11-2 and J is TRBJ1-6; D is possibly TRBD1 (5 bases). The germline V gene encodes CDR1 SGHAT and CDR2 FQNNGV. The length of the CDR3 is 15 residues. V was clipped by 5 bases and J by 3 bases, with 11 bases between them. The CDR3 sequence is CASSVGALYNSPLHF. The DNA of the CDR3 is TGTGCCAGCAGCGTAGGGGCACTCTATAATTCACCCCTCCACTTT.

The chain carries TRBV10-1 and TRBJ2-1; 11 bases align to TRBD2. The V gene end was trimmed by 3 bases and the J gene end by 4 bases; junction bases not matched to a gene: 11. In germline, CDR1 is WNHNN, CDR2 SYGVQD (reference sequence). CDR3 length: 18 residues. The CDR3 loop is CASSDWKTSGSSYNEQFF. CDR3 coding DNA: TGCGCCAGCAGTGATTGGAAAACTAGCGGGAGTAGTTACAATGAGCAGTTCTTC.